This T cell receptor (beta chain) was retrieved from a study of T cell responses to AZD1222 COVID-19 vaccine. Sequenced by immunoSEQ multiplex PCR; TCRdb stores in-frame clones only, minus some. This sample has some 84,000 clones; 80% to 90% occur once, and the top ten carry roughly 15%. Trimming took 0 bases from V and 2 from J, leaving 10 bases between them. This CDR3 has 15 amino acids. CDR1 and CDR2 from the germline V gene are LGHNA and YNFKEQ. The sequence came from an adult in good health. The material was peripheral blood, obtained on day 0 of AZD1222 vaccination. The chain is built from TRBV4-2 and TRBJ2-5; no definite D call. The CDR3 spells CASSQDSPRQETQYF. The CDR3 DNA follows: TGTGCCAGCAGCCAAGACTCCCCCCGTCAAGAGACCCAGTACTTC.